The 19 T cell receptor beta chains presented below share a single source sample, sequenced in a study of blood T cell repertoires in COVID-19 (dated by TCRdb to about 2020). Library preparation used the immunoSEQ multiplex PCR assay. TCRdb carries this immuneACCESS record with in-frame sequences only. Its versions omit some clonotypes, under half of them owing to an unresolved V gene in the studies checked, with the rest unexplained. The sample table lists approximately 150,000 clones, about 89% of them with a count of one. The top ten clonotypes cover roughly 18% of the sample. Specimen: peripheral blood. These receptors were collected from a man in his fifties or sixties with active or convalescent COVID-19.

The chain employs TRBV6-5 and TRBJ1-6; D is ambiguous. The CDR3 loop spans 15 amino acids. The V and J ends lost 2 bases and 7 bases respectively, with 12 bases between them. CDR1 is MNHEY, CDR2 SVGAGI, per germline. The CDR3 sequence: CASSYRAGRNSPLHF. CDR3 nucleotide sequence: TGTGCCAGCAGTTACCGGGCGGGGAGGAATTCACCCCTCCACTTT.

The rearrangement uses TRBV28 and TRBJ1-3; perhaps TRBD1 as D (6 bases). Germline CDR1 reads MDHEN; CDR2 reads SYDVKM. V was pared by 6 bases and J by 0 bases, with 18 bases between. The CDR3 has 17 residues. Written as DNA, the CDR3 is TGTGCCAGCAGCTTCAGGGGCGACGGAATCTCTGGAAACACCATATATTTT. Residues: CASSFRGDGISGNTIYF. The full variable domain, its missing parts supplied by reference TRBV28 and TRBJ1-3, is DVKVTQSSRYLVKRTGEKVFLECVQDMDHENMFWYRQDPGLGLRLIYFSYDVKMKEKGDIPEGYSVSREKKERFSLILESASTNQTSMYLCASSFRGDGISGNTIYFGEGSWLTVV.

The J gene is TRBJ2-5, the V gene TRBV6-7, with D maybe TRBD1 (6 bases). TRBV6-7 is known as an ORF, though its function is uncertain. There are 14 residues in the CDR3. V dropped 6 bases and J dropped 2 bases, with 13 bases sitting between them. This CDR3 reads CASRGRDNQETQYF. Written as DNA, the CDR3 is TGTGCCAGCAGGGGCCGGGACAATCAAGAGACCCAGTACTTC.

The CDR3 here is CATSRVFGYEQYF. The CDR3 DNA sequence: TGTGCCACCAGCAGAGTTTTCGGCTACGAGCAGTACTTC. The chain is built from TRBV15 and TRBJ2-7; no firm D call. This CDR3 spans 13 amino acids. V lost 1 base to trimming and J lost 3 bases, with 7 bases between them. In germline, CDR1 is LNHNV, CDR2 YYDKDF (reference sequence).

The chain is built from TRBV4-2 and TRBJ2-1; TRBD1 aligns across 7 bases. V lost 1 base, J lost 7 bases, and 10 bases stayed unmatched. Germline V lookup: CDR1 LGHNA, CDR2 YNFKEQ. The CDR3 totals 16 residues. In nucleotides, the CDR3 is TGTGCCAGCAGCCAAGGACAGGGTCCGGTAGTTAATGAGCAGTTCTTC. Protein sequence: CASSQGQGPVVNEQFF.

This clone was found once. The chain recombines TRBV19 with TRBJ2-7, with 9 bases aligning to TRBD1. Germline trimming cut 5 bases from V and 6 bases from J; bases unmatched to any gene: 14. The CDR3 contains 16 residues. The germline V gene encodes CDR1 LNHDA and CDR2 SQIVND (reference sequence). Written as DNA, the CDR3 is TGTGCCAGTAGTGGAAGGGCCGGGACAGGGTCTCGCGAGCAGTACTTC. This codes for CASSGRAGTGSREQYF.

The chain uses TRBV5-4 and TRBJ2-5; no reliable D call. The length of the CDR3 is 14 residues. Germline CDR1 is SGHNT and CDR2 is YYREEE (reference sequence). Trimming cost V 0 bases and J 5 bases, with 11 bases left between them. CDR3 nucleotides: TGTGCCAGCAGCTTGGCTGGCGGCTTGGAGACCCAGTACTTC. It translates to CASSLAGGLETQYF.

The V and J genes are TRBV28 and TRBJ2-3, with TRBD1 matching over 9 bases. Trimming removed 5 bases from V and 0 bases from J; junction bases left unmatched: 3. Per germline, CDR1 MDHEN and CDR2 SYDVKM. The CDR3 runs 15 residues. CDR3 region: CASSQGQGSTDTQYF. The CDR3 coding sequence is TGTGCCAGCAGTCAGGGACAGGGTAGCACAGATACGCAGTATTTT.

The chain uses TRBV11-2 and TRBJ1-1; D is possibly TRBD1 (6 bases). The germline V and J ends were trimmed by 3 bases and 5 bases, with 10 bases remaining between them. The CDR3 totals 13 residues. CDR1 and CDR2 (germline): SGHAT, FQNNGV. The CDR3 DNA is TGTGCCAGCAGCTTCAACAGGGAGACTGAAGCTTTCTTT. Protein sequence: CASSFNRETEAFF.

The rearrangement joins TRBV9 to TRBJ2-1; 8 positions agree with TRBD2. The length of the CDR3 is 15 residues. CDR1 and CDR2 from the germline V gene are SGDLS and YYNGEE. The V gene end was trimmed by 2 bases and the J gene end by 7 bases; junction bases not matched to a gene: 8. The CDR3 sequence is CASSVLPGGLNEQFF. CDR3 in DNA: TGTGCCAGCAGCGTTCTTCCGGGGGGGCTAAATGAGCAGTTCTTC. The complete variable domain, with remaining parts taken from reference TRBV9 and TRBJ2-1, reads DSGVTQTPKHLITATGQRVTLRCSPRSGDLSVYWYQQSLDQGLQFLIQYYNGEERAKGNILERFSAQQFPDLHSELNLSSLELGDSALYFCASSVLPGGLNEQFFGPGTRLTVL.

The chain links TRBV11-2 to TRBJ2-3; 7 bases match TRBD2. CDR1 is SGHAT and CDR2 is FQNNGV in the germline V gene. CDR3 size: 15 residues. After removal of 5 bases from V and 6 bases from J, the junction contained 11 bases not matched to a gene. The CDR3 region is CASSPRVAGEDTQYF. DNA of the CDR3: TGTGCCAGCAGCCCGAGAGTTGCGGGGGAGGATACGCAGTATTTT.

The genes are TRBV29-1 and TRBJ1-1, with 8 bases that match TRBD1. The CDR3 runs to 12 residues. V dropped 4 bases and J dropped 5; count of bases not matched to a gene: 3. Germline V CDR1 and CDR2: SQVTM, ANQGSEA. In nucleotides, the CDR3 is TGCAGCGTTGGACAGGGGAAAACTGAAGCTTTCTTT. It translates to CSVGQGKTEAFF.

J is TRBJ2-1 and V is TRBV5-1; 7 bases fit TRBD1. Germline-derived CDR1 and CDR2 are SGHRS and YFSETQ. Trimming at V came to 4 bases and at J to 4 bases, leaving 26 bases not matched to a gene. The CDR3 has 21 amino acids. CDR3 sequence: CASSPGTALLKKVLSYNEQFF. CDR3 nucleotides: TGCGCCAGCAGCCCCGGGACAGCCTTACTCAAAAAAGTACTAAGTTACAATGAGCAGTTCTTC.

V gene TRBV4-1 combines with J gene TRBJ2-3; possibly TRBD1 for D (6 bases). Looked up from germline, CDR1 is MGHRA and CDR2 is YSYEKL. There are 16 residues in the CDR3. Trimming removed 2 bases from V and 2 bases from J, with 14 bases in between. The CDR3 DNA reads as TGCGCCAGCAGCCAACTACAGGGAGAAGCCACAGATACGCAGTATTTT. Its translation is CASSQLQGEATDTQYF.

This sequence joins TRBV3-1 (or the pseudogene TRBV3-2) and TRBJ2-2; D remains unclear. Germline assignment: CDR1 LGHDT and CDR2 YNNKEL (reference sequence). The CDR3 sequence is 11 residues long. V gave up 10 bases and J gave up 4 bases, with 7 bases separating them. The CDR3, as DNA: TGTGCCACCCAATCCACCGGGGAGCTGTTTTTT. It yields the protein CATQSTGELFF.

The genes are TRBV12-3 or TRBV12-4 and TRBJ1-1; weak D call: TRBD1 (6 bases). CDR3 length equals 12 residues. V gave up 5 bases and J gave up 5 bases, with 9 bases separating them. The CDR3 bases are TGTGCCAGCAGTCATACAGGGACTGAAGCTTTCTTT. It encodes CASSHTGTEAFF.

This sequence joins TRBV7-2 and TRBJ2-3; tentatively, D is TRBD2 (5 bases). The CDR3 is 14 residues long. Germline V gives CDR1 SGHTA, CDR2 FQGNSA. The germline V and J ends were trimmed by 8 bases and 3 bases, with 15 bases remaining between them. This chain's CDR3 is CASGKSEGTDTQYF. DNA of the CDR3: TGTGCCAGCGGCAAGTCCGAGGGTACAGATACGCAGTATTTT.

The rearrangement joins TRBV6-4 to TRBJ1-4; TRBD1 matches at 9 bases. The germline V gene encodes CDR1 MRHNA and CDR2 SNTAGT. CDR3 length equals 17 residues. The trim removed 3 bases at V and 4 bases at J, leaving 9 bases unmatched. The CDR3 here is CASSERDRAQINEKLFF. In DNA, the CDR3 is TGTGCCAGCAGTGAACGGGACAGGGCCCAGATTAATGAAAAACTGTTTTTT.

CDR3 coding DNA: TGTGCCAGCAGAACTGGTAACTCTGGAAACACCATATATTTT. Translation: CASRTGNSGNTIYF. V usage is TRBV6-5 and J usage is TRBJ1-3; the D is unclear. The CDR3 consists of 14 residues. CDR1 and CDR2 (germline): MNHEY, SVGAGI. Trimming stripped 6 bases from V and 0 bases from J, with 9 bases between.